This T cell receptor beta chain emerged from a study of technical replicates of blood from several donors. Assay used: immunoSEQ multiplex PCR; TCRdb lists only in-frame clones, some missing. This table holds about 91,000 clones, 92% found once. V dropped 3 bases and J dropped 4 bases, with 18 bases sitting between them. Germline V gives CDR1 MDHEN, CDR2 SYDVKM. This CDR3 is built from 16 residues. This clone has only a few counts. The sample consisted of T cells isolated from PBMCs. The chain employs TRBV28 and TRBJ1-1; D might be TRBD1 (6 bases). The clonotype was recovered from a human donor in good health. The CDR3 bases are TGTGCCAGCAGTTTCCTAAGAGAGGGGGTTCCCACTGAAGCTTTCTTT. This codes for CASSFLREGVPTEAFF.